The rows below give T cell receptor beta chains drawn from one sample of a study of a mutant IDH1 vaccine in newly diagnosed glioma. No antigen is known for these receptors. The repertoire was sequenced with immunoSEQ multiplex PCR; TCRdb's copy has only in-frame clones and lacks some. This table holds 110,000 or so clones, roughly 90% found once. This specimen was PBMCs, taken from a glioma patient whose treatment included an IDH1 peptide vaccine. Every receptor here comes from a woman aged 50 to 60 with glioma. Each CDR3 is given with its conserved first and last residue. D genes are given only for firm matches. Clone size is given for some rows only: seen once, a few or many times, or a class if the clone is expanded.

J gene	clone size	V gene	D gene	CDR3 DNA	CDR3 protein
TRBJ1-2	NA	TRBV29-1	NA	TGCAGCGTTTGGGTCGCTAGGCCCTATGGCTACACCTTC	CSVWVARPYGYTF
TRBJ1-5	NA	TRBV15	TRBD1	TGTGCCACCAGCAGAGATCGGGACAGGAATCAGCCCCAGCATTTT	CATSRDRDRNQPQHF
TRBJ1-1	NA	TRBV12-5	TRBD1	TGTGCTAGTGGTTTGGTCGTGGGGACAGCGAACACTGAAGCTTTCTTT	CASGLVVGTANTEAFF
TRBJ2-3	NA	TRBV18	NA	TGTGCCAGCTCTTCGGGAACTCCCTACAGCACAGATACGCAGTATTTT	CASSSGTPYSTDTQYF
TRBJ2-1	NA	TRBV14	NA	TGTGCCAGCAGCCAAGTTAACAATGAGCAGTTCTTC	CASSQVNNEQFF
TRBJ2-2	NA	TRBV27	NA	TGTGCCAGCGCTTTGGACCCCACCGGGGAGCTGTTTTTT	CASALDPTGELFF
TRBJ2-3	NA	TRBV27	NA	TGTGCCAGCAGTCCGGGACTCTACACAGATACGCAGTATTTT	CASSPGLYTDTQYF
TRBJ2-1	few	TRBV10-3	NA	TGTGCCATCGGAGGGGGCAATGAGCAGTTCTTC	CAIGGGNEQFF
TRBJ1-3	NA	TRBV7-7	NA	TGTGCTATCATCGATGGAAACACCATATATTTT	CAIIDGNTIYF
TRBJ2-5	once	TRBV7-8	NA	TGTGCCAGCAGCCCCTTGGGGCCCGAGGAGACCCAGTACTTC	CASSPLGPEETQYF
TRBJ2-6	NA	TRBV5-4	TRBD2	TGTGCCAGCAGCTTGGTACTAGCGGGTGCTGGGGCCAACGTCCTGACTTTC	CASSLVLAGAGANVLTF
TRBJ1-3	once	TRBV30	NA	TGTGCCTGGAGCTCGGGGAGCTCTGGAAACACCATATATTTT	CAWSSGSSGNTIYF
TRBJ2-7	NA	TRBV6-6	NA	TGTGCCAGCAGTTATTGGGGGAGGCAGTGCTTC	CASSYWGRQCF
TRBJ2-1	NA	TRBV10-3	TRBD2	TGTGCCATCAGTGAGTCCGGGACTAGCGGGATTACGTCCTACAATGAGCAGTTCTTC	CAISESGTSGITSYNEQFF
TRBJ2-5	NA	TRBV19	TRBD1	TGTGCCAGTAGTATGACCGGGACAGGGATGGAGACCCAGTACTTC	CASSMTGTGMETQYF
TRBJ2-1	NA	TRBV5-1	TRBD1	TGCGCCAGCAGTGCCGGGACAGGGCAGGAGCAGTTCTTC	CASSAGTGQEQFF
TRBJ1-1	NA	TRBV28	TRBD1	TGTGCCAGCAGAGAGCCGGGACAGGGGAACACTGAAGCTTTCTTT	CASREPGQGNTEAFF
TRBJ2-1	NA	TRBV19	TRBD1	TGTGCCAGTAGTCAGGGGGAATCCTACAATGAGCAGTTCTTC	CASSQGESYNEQFF
TRBJ2-3	NA	TRBV7-9	TRBD2	TGTGCCAGCAGCCTCCCGCTAGCGGCCGATACGCAGTATTTT	CASSLPLAADTQYF
TRBJ1-4	once	TRBV5-1	NA	TGCGCCAGCAGCCCATCAGGGGTAGCTAATGAAAAACTGTTTTTT	CASSPSGVANEKLFF
TRBJ1-2	NA	TRBV9	NA	TGTGCCAGCAGCCCCCGAATTATGGCCGTTACTAACTATGGCTACACCTTC	CASSPRIMAVTNYGYTF
TRBJ2-1	NA	TRBV5-1	NA	TGCGCCAGCAGCTTGGACAGGACCTACAATGAGCAGTTCTTC	CASSLDRTYNEQFF